This TCR beta chain was retrieved from a study of T cells in Graves' hyperthyroidism and ophthalmopathy. As for the study in general: Peripheral blood was drawn at first diagnosis, prior to all treatment.

Researchers amplified the TCR beta CDR3 regions from RNA transcripts. TCR CDR3 regions were first amplified by RT-PCR with HTBI primers. MiXCR, run by TCRdb on the multiplex PCR reads, gives a single entry per CDR3 protein. The data hold 360,000 or so distinct CDR3 sequences, with 12% to 15% observed a single time. This clonotype occurred many times. Its antigen is undetermined. General study findings and limits: Most thyroid clonotypes expanded above 0.001 appeared in blood too.

The CDR3 loop spans 14 amino acids. V was pared by 6 bases and J by 8 bases, with 7 bases of the junction left unmatched. V usage is TRBV12-3 or TRBV12-4 and J usage is TRBJ1-6, with 7 bases lining up with TRBD1. What was sequenced was blood. This sequence was found in a woman aged 55-69 years with Graves' ophthalmopathy. The CDR3 DNA reads as TGTGCCAGCAGCCACAGGGGCCTCGATTCACCCCTCCACTTT. Protein: CASSHRGLDSPLHF.